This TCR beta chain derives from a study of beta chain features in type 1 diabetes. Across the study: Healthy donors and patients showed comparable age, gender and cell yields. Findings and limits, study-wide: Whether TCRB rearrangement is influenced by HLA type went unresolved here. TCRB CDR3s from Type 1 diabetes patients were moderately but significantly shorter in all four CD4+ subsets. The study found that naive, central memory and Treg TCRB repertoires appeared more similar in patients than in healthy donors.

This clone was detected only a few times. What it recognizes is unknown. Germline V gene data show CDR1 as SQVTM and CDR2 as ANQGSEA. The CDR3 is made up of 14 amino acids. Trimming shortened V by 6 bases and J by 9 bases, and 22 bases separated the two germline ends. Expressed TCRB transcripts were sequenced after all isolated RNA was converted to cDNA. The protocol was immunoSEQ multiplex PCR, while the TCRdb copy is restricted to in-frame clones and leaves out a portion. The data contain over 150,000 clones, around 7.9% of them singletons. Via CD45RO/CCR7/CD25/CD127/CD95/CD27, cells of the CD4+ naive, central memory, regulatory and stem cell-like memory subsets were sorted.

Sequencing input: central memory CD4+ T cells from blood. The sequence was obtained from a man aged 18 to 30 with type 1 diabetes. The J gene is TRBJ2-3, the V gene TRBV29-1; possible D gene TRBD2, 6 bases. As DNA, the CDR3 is TGCAGCGTGCAAGGGGACTCTAGAAGTGGCACGCAGTATTTT. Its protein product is CSVQGDSRSGTQYF.